This TCR beta chain was sequenced in a study of a mutant IDH1 vaccine in newly diagnosed glioma. In the study overall: Patients were started on vaccination 4-6 weeks after radiotherapy alone, or with temozolomide cycles. Therapy received beforehand was radiotherapy, temozolomide, or both, with most patients given both.

Study results and limitations: Seemingly, top peripheral T cell clonotype changes bore no relation to pseudoprogression.

Time point reported: week 35, safety follow-up. The vaccine gave 300 ug of a 20-mer mutant IDH1 peptide subcutaneously per dose. Newly diagnosed WHO grade 3 or 4 IDH1-mutant, ATRX-lost astrocytomas were identified in the donors. Repertoires were generated with immunoSEQ multiplex PCR, while TCRdb's copy carries only in-frame clones and drops some. The repertoire has under 60,000 clones, around 80% of them found once; the top ten carry 9% to 15%. Comment on this clone: What it binds is unknown.

Losses at the gene ends were 5 bases for V and 4 bases for J; bases not matched to a gene: 2. The germline gives CDR1 SGHVS, CDR2 FNYEAQ. This CDR3 contains 15 residues. V and J are TRBV7-6 and TRBJ2-5; 15 bases line up with TRBD2. Sequencing used PBMCs, obtained from a glioma patient whose treatment included an IDH1 peptide vaccine. The TCR sequence derives from a man aged 35-49 years with glioma. The CDR3 DNA reads as TGTGCCAGCAGCACGGGACTAGCGGGAGGAGAGACCCAGTACTTC. This encodes CASSTGLAGGETQYF.